The clone carrying this T cell receptor (beta chain) showed up just a few times. Its antigen is undetermined. Researchers took RNA transcripts and amplified the TCR beta CDR3 regions from them. The primer set for the first-round RT-PCR of the TCR CDR3 was HTBI. In TCRdb, the multiplex PCR reads were re-called with MiXCR into one record per CDR3 protein. The table records under 800,000 distinct CDR3 sequences, about 14% of them present only once. The germline CDR1 and CDR2 sequences are DFQATT and SNEGSKA (reference sequence). V lost 6 bases and J lost 7, with 18 bases in between. The CDR3 consists of 13 residues. The data belong to a study of T cells in Graves' hyperthyroidism and ophthalmopathy. As for the study in general: Before treatment of any kind, peripheral blood was taken at initial diagnosis. Study conclusions and caveats: Most expanded thyroid clonotypes above 0.001 also appeared in blood. It was a median roughly 6.5 months before onset that the model predicted ophthalmopathy.

The definition of stable Graves' hyperthyroidism was no ophthalmopathy progression within 18 months. The rearrangement links TRBV20-1 to TRBJ1-1, with D uncertain. The sequence derives from a young woman with Graves' hyperthyroidism. Sequencing input: blood. The CDR3 sequence is CSALLRRPFEAFF. The CDR3 bases are TGCAGTGCCCTACTCCGGCGTCCCTTTGAAGCTTTCTTT.